The clone carrying this T cell receptor (beta chain) was recorded a few times. The antigen remains unidentified. Primers included in the PCR were 60 Vbeta and 13 Jbeta primers. Assay: immunoSEQ multiplex PCR; the TCRdb copy retains only in-frame clones and omits some. This sample has 170,000 or so clones, with approximately 80% found just once. This sample was included in a study of cytomegalovirus exposure and HLA in healthy donors. The study, taken as a whole, reports: HLA allele associations emerged for under 20,000 TCR beta sequences in a later analysis, at 0.05 false discovery rate. The authors later found most CMV-associated TCR beta chains appeared HLA-restricted.

Trimming took off 4 bases at V and 3 bases at J, with 13 bases between the two ends. Germline lookup yields CDR1 MNHEY and CDR2 SVGAGI. The CDR3 extends over 15 amino acids. The receptor was derived from a man aged 18 to 30 in good health and CMV-seronegative. The chain couples TRBV6-5 to TRBJ1-5, with D perhaps matching TRBD1 (5 bases). Material: PBMCs. The DNA of the CDR3 is TGTGCCAGCAGTTCCTCCGACAGCTACAATCAGCCCCAGCATTTT. It yields the protein CASSSSDSYNQPQHF.